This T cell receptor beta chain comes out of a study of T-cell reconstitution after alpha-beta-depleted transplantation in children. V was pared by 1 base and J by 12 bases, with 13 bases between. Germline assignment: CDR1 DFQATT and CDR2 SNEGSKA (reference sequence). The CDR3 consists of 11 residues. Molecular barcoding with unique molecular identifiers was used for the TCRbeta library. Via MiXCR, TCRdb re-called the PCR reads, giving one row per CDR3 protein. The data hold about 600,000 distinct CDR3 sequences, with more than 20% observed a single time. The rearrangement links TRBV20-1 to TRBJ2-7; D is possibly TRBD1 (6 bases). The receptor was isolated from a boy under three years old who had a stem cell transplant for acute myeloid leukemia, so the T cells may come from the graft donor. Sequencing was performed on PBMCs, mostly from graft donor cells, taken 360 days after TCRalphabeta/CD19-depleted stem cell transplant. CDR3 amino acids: CSARGTDLSYF. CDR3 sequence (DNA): TGCAGTGCTAGAGGGACAGATCTATCGTACTTC.